This T cell receptor beta chain was sequenced in a study of T cells in Graves' hyperthyroidism and ophthalmopathy. Study context: Before treatment of any kind, peripheral blood was taken at initial diagnosis.

Criteria for exclusion of patients were uncontrolled infection, other autoimmune disease, pregnancy or lactation. In making diagnoses, clinical symptoms, serum thyroxine and TRAb, thyroid ultrasound and orbital computed tomography were all used. Fresh peripheral blood, roughly 9.3 ml, was the source of the PBMCs. RNA transcripts gave rise to amplified TCR beta CDR3 regions. With the HTBI primer set, the TCR CDR3 went through a first round of RT-PCR. Each CDR3 protein gets one entry after TCRdb re-called the multiplex PCR reads with MiXCR. The sample lists approximately 370,000 distinct CDR3 sequences; 15% to 20% were seen once. Trimming took 1 base from V and 5 from J; bases not matched to a gene: 9. The CDR3 is 17 amino acids. Germline CDR1 SGHNT, CDR2 YYREEE (reference sequence).

The chain couples TRBV5-4 to TRBJ2-5; the match to TRBD2 covers 12 bases. The source is a woman aged 25-40 years with Graves' hyperthyroidism that later progressed to Graves' ophthalmopathy. Sequencing used blood. The CDR3 region is CASSLSSGGAFGETQYF. The CDR3 DNA follows: TGTGCCAGCAGCTTGTCTAGCGGGGGGGCCTTTGGGGAGACCCAGTACTTC.